Listed below are T cell receptor beta chains from one sample, sequenced in a study of CD8 T cells in ankylosing spondylitis. TCRdb independently ran MiXCR on the 5' RACE reads; one entry per CDR3 protein. This table has 250,000 or so distinct CDR3 sequences, 24% appearing once. The material sequenced was blood, either unsorted or a sorted T cell fraction (not recorded which). These receptors were obtained from a male donor with ankylosing spondylitis or in good health (not recorded which). CDR3s include the opening cysteine and the closing phenylalanine or tryptophan. D genes are given only for firm matches. Only some rows state a clone size, as once, few, many or a class for expanded clones.

>TRBV12-3/TRBV12-4|TRBJ2-1|NA|NA
CASSPDYNEQFF
TGTGCCAGCAGCCCGGACTACAATGAGCAGTTCTTC
>TRBV7-2|TRBJ2-7|NA|TRBD1
CASSPKQGTEQYF
TGTGCCAGCAGCCCTAAACAGGGGACCGAGCAGTACTTC
>TRBV12-3/TRBV12-4|TRBJ2-3|many|NA
CASSFRPGTDTQYF
TGTGCCAGCAGTTTTCGCCCCGGGACCGATACGCAGTATTTT
>TRBV12-3/TRBV12-4|TRBJ2-1|few|NA
CASTSGGMAYNEQFF
TGTGCCAGCACCTCGGGGGGCATGGCCTACAATGAGCAGTTCTTC
>TRBV20-1|TRBJ2-5|NA|NA
CSADTGQTSETQYF
TGCAGTGCGGACACAGGACAAACCTCAGAGACCCAGTACTTC
>TRBV20-1|TRBJ1-2|many|NA
CSARDEGRVGYTF
TGCAGTGCTAGAGACGAGGGGCGCGTAGGCTACACCTTC
>TRBV20-1|TRBJ1-1|many|NA
CSARAGGGTRGFGEAFF
TGCAGTGCTAGGGCTGGGGGCGGGACAAGGGGCTTTGGTGAAGCTTTCTTT
>TRBV7-9|TRBJ2-3|NA|TRBD1
CASNPGQGSIADTQYF
TGTGCCAGCAACCCGGGACAGGGGTCGATCGCAGATACGCAGTATTTT
>TRBV12-3/TRBV12-4|TRBJ2-7|many|TRBD2
CASSGRLARPYEQYF
TGTGCCAGCAGTGGGAGACTAGCGCGACCCTACGAGCAGTACTTC
>TRBV5-1|TRBJ2-1|few|NA
CASSLAAQGDEQFF
TGCGCCAGCAGCTTGGCCGCACAGGGAGATGAGCAGTTCTTC
>TRBV24-1|TRBJ2-1|NA|NA
CATSNPYNEQFF
TGTGCCACCAGTAACCCATACAATGAGCAGTTCTTC
>TRBV20-1|TRBJ2-7|many|NA
CSARAGVTYEQYF
TGCAGTGCTAGAGCAGGGGTAACCTACGAGCAGTACTTC
>TRBV2|TRBJ1-6|NA|NA
CASSEEKNSPLHF
TGTGCCAGCAGTGAAGAGAAGAATTCACCCCTCCACTTT
>TRBV15|TRBJ2-5|many|NA
CATSRGEGRETQYF
TGTGCCACCAGCAGAGGAGAGGGTAGAGAGACCCAGTACTTC
>TRBV20-1|TRBJ1-2|many|NA
CSAQSGNYGYTF
TGCAGTGCTCAATCCGGGAACTATGGCTACACCTTC
>TRBV20-1|TRBJ2-7|NA|NA
CSAKPPGAGYYEQYF
TGCAGTGCTAAACCCCCGGGCGCAGGCTACTACGAGCAGTACTTC
>TRBV18|TRBJ2-5|NA|NA
CASSSTRGETQYF
TGTGCCAGCTCATCAACACGCGGGGAGACCCAGTACTTC
>TRBV5-1|TRBJ2-1|NA|TRBD2
CASSRPSGSSNEQFF
TGCGCCAGCAGCCGTCCTAGCGGGAGTTCCAATGAGCAGTTCTTC
>TRBV12-3/TRBV12-4|TRBJ2-7|many|NA
CASRTGVPPYEQYF
TGTGCCAGCAGGACGGGAGTCCCTCCATACGAGCAGTACTTC
>TRBV20-1|TRBJ1-5|many|NA
CSARPLQGSSNQPQHF
TGCAGTGCTCGACCTTTACAGGGCTCCAGCAATCAGCCCCAGCATTTT
>TRBV20-1|TRBJ2-4|many|NA
CSAKDWTDLAKNIQYF
TGCAGTGCTAAAGATTGGACTGACCTAGCCAAAAACATTCAGTACTTC
>TRBV7-8|TRBJ2-5|many|NA
CASSLAVGQETQYF
TGTGCCAGCAGCTTAGCGGTGGGACAAGAGACCCAGTACTTC
>TRBV20-1|TRBJ1-1|NA|NA
CSARDRRTNTEAFF
TGCAGTGCTAGAGACAGGAGGACGAACACTGAAGCTTTCTTT
>TRBV20-1|TRBJ2-3|many|TRBD1
CSASLGQGRDTQYF
TGCAGTGCTTCCCTAGGACAGGGGAGAGATACGCAGTATTTT
>TRBV20-1|TRBJ2-3|few|TRBD2
CSAVAGGRGDTQYF
TGCAGTGCTGTAGCGGGGGGCAGGGGGGATACGCAGTATTTT
>TRBV9|TRBJ2-1|once|NA
CASSVGELNEQFF
TGTGCCAGCAGCGTAGGAGAGCTGAATGAGCAGTTCTTC